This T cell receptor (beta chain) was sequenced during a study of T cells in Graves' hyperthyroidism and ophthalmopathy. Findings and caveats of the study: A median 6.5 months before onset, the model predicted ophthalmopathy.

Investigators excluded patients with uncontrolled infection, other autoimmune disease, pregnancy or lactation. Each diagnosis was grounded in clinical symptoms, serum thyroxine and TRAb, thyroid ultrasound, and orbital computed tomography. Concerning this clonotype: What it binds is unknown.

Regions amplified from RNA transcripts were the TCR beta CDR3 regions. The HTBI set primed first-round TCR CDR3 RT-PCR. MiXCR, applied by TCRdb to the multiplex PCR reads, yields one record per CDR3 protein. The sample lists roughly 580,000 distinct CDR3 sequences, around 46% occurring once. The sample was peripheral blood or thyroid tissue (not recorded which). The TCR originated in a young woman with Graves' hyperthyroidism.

This chain's CDR3 is CASSLTSGSGELFF. CDR3 in DNA: TGTGCCAGCAGCTTAACTAGCGGCAGCGGGGAGCTGTTTTTT. The genes are TRBV7-9 and TRBJ2-2, with TRBD2 matching 8 bases. The CDR3 has 14 amino acids. J was trimmed by 7 bases and V by 2 bases; bases with no gene match: 3. The germline gives CDR1 SEHNR, CDR2 FQNEAQ (reference sequence).